This TCR beta chain stems from a study of T cells in Graves' hyperthyroidism and ophthalmopathy (dated by TCRdb to about 2019). As for the study more broadly: Peripheral blood samples were taken at initial diagnosis, before any treatment was given. A discovery cohort of around 98 patients, roughly 43 with Graves' ophthalmopathy and about 60 with stable Graves' hyperthyroidism, was used to find distinguishing TCR V-J signatures. After sampling, hyperthyroidism patients received methimazole starting at 30 mg daily, and ophthalmopathy patients received high-dose intravenous methylprednisolone. The paper reports TCR Vbeta CDR3 sequencing of 135 peripheral blood samples: around 45 ophthalmopathy, fewer than 80 hyperthyroidism and approximately 17 progressor patients. The study also compared thyroid tissue and blood T-cell repertoires from several Graves' hyperthyroidism patients. The 85 to 100 discovery patients were randomly split 7:3 into training and test sets. Whether ophthalmopathy could be predicted prospectively was tested in an independent validation cohort made up of 18 hyperthyroidism patients plus 17 patients who later progressed to ophthalmopathy. Paper-wide results and their limitations: During validation, the model predicted progression to ophthalmopathy a median of about 5.9 months ahead of onset, with just under 71% sensitivity and around 73% specificity. Most expanded thyroid clonotypes (frequency above 0.001) were also found in blood, which suggests that blood repertoires may mirror thyroid immune responses. In cross-validation, a model built on a 13 V-J signature told ophthalmopathy apart from stable hyperthyroidism with 85% to 90% sensitivity and approximately 81% specificity, and in testing the same model reached 80%/75%. No statistical method was used to fix the sample size in advance, and group allocation was not hidden from the investigators.

The sample holds many counts of this clonotype. The specificity of this receptor is unknown. Base qualities were left out, and no much larger clone turns up one base away. The TCR beta CDR3 regions were amplified from RNA transcripts. The first round of RT-PCR for the TCR CDR3 was performed with the HTBI primer set and the Qiagen OneStep RT-PCR kit. The libraries were constructed in a second round of multiplex PCR and then size-selected and purified. Sequencing of the libraries was done on an Illumina HiSeq2000 using paired-end 100 bp reads. The study's own analysis went as follows. SOAPnuke was used to process the raw data, throwing out any read that contained adapters or uncalled bases, had a mean Phred below 15, or lacked an exact constant-primer or identifier match. High-quality paired reads were merged with COPE v1.2.5, and unique nucleotide sequences were defined as clonotypes. Clonotypes were aligned to IMGT TRBV, TRBD and TRBJ reference segments using MiTCR v1.1. The analysis included only V-J combinations with a frequency above 0.0001, which together covered approximately 99% of the repertoires. The TCS score was defined as F50 (clonal expansion) divided by E x V (chaos), with BLOSUM62-based TCRdist calculated between CDR3 peptides within each V-J. Welch's t-statistics and random forest reduced several hundred V-J features to 13, which were used in a naive Bayes classifier (R e1071). Through fastp at Q25 and MiXCR, TCRdb rebuilt clones from the public reads, retaining in-frame beta chains. Rows are combined by CDR3 protein, so each entry shows the most common genes and DNA. These V and J calls are TCRdb output, not the study's own analysis. The sample has 550,000 to 850,000 distinct CDR3 sequences on record, roughly a sixth of them singletons. The ten largest clones take up 16% of the sample.

Hyperthyroidism patients were newly diagnosed, with disease duration under 2 months, and aged 18 to 65 years. Patients with uncontrolled infections, other autoimmune diseases, pregnancy or lactation were excluded. Diagnoses relied on clinical symptoms, serum thyroxine and TRAb, thyroid ultrasound and orbital computed tomography. Blood from progressor patients was collected at the time of first diagnosis with hyperthyroidism, before any ophthalmopathy symptoms had appeared. Ficoll-Paque density gradient centrifugation was used to isolate PBMCs from around 10 ml of fresh peripheral blood. Progressor patients were first diagnosed with Graves' hyperthyroidism and then developed ophthalmopathy during follow-up. Total RNA was extracted using Trizol reagent, and RNA quality was assessed on an Agilent 2100 Bioanalyzer. This sequence originates from a woman aged 50 to 65 with Graves' hyperthyroidism that later progressed to Graves' ophthalmopathy. Sequenced input: blood.

The CDR3 in this case is CASSTHGVGTEAFF. The bases read TGTGCCAGCTCGACGCATGGGGTGGGAACTGAAGCTTTCTTT. The rearrangement combines TRBV18 with TRBJ1-1; no D gene is confidently identified. CDR1 and CDR2 are drawn from the germline V gene: KGHSH, LQKENI. Spanning cysteine to phenylalanine, the CDR3 consists of 14 amino acids. Solely the CDR3 DNA is kept, with 42 bases framed from the first base. Deletion took 6 bases off V and 5 bases off J, with a span of 16 bases between the germline ends.